This TCR beta chain came from a study of T cell changes during pregnancy in multiple sclerosis. TCRdb's copy holds only in-frame clones and misses some; the assay was immunoSEQ multiplex PCR. The repertoire holds under 45,000 clones, 80% to 90% seen once, with 0.55% to 0.7% in the top ten. In this sample, this clone turned up once. Germline CDR1 reads SGHNT; CDR2 reads YYREEE (reference sequence). The V and J ends lost 2 bases and 7 bases respectively, with 12 bases between them. This CDR3 has 14 amino acids. The rearrangement uses TRBV5-4 and TRBJ1-4, with D tentatively TRBD1 (5 bases). The source of this sequence is a female donor with multiple sclerosis, enrolled in a pregnancy study. The input for sequencing was CD4+ T cells from peripheral blood mononuclear cells, taken in the first trimester of pregnancy. This CDR3 is CASSFGGSLEKLFF. CDR3 in DNA: TGTGCCAGCAGCTTTGGGGGGTCTCTTGAAAAACTGTTTTTT.